What follows are 10 T cell receptor beta chains derived from one specimen sequenced in a study of regulatory T cells in long-lasting Graves disease. As for time point: persistent/refractory GD, antithyroid drugs over 5 years with positive TRAb. RNA extracted from PBMCs served as the sequencing template. Combining iRepertoire HTBI primers with Arm-PCR of CDR3 regions, the authors built TCR beta libraries. TCRdb ran MiXCR on the multiplex PCR reads and lists one entry per CDR3 protein. The repertoire includes 360,000 or so distinct CDR3 sequences, roughly 23% of them detected once, and 25% to 30% sits in the top ten. The sequences come from peripheral blood mononuclear cells (PBMCs), collected when the disease was refractory, from a patient treated with antithyroid drugs. These receptor sequences come from a woman in her forties with Graves disease.

In this sample, this clonotype turned up many times. The gene calls are TRBV27 and TRBJ2-7; TRBD2 matches at 9 bases. Germline CDR1 and CDR2: MNHEY and SMNVEV (reference sequence). The ends lost 4 bases at V and 1 base at J; junction bases unmatched: 8. The CDR3 has 16 residues. The CDR3: CASSSRWGLASYEQYF. CDR3 in DNA: TGTGCCAGCAGTTCCCGATGGGGACTAGCATCCTACGAGCAGTACTTC.

This chain joins TRBV11-2 and TRBJ1-1; TRBD1 is a possible D gene (5 bases). The CDR3 is 13 amino acids. Germline CDR1 is SGHAT and CDR2 is FQNNGV. V gave up 5 bases and J gave up 5 bases, with 12 bases separating them. This CDR3 reads CASSIMGTTEAFF. DNA of the CDR3: TGTGCCAGCAGCATAATGGGGACTACTGAAGCTTTCTTT.

This clonotype showed up many times. The chain joins TRBV20-1 to TRBJ2-3; D not resolved. Germline V gene sequence: CDR1 DFQATT, CDR2 SNEGSKA (reference sequence). Trimming shortened V by 0 bases and J by 3 bases, and 10 bases separated the two germline ends. The CDR3 runs 14 residues. The CDR3 nucleotides are TGCAGTGCTAGAGATCTAGATGGGACAGATACGCAGTATTTT. Protein sequence: CSARDLDGTDTQYF.

Turning to this clonotype: This likely comes from a read error, as the CDR3 has no conserved phenylalanine or tryptophan at its end. The rearrangement uses TRBV6-1 and TRBJ2-1; no clear D. Trimming removed 6 bases at V and 2 bases at J, with 8 bases between. The CDR3 is 13 amino acids. Germline assignment: CDR1 MNHNS and CDR2 SASEGT. CDR3: CASSKIAYNEQFS. The CDR3 nucleotides read TGTGCCAGCAGCAAGATCGCCTACAATGAGCAGTTCTCC.

In this sample, this clonotype turned up many times. V gene TRBV28 combines with J gene TRBJ1-1; D uncertain. Trimming pared 10 bases from V and 1 base from J, leaving 7 bases between. CDR1 is MDHEN and CDR2 is SYDVKM in the germline V gene. The CDR3 is made up of 11 amino acids. The CDR3 protein is CATTRNTEAFF. The DNA of the CDR3 is TGTGCCACCACAAGGAACACTGAAGCTTTCTTT.

The V and J genes are TRBV7-6 and TRBJ2-6; weak D call: TRBD2 (5 bases). Germline CDR1 reads SGHVS; CDR2 reads FNYEAQ. This CDR3 contains 16 residues. V was cut by 5 bases and J by 2 bases, with 13 bases left in between. The chain's CDR3 is CASSHPVSAGANVLTF. In DNA, the CDR3 is TGTGCCAGCAGCCACCCCGTTAGCGCTGGGGCCAACGTCCTGACTTTC.

This chain connects TRBV7-9 to TRBJ2-4; no clear D gene. CDR1 and CDR2 (germline): SEHNR, FQNEAQ (reference sequence). The CDR3 contains 17 residues. Trimming removed 5 bases at V and 3 bases at J, with 20 bases between. CDR3 protein: CASSLSAFRKGKNIQYF. DNA of the CDR3: TGTGCCAGCAGCCTCTCGGCCTTCCGGAAGGGCAAAAACATTCAGTACTTC. Full variable domain (remainder filled in from reference TRBV7-9 and TRBJ2-4): DTGVSQNPRHKITKRGQNVTFRCDPISEHNRLYWYRQTLGQGPEFLTYFQNEAQLEKSRLLSDRFSAERPKGSFSTLEIQRTEQGDSAMYLCASSLSAFRKGKNIQYFGAGTRLSVL.

V and J are TRBV28 and TRBJ1-5, with 8 nucleotides matching TRBD1. Germline trimming cut 7 bases from V and 0 bases from J; bases unmatched to any gene: 5. The germline gives CDR1 MDHEN, CDR2 SYDVKM. CDR3 length: 15 amino acids. The CDR3: CASTGTGDSNQPQHF. CDR3 in DNA: TGTGCCAGCACGGGGACAGGTGATAGCAATCAGCCCCAGCATTTT.

Written as DNA, the CDR3 is TGTGCCAGTAGTTCGCCGGGACTAGACTACGAGCAGTACTTC. As protein: CASSSPGLDYEQYF. This chain links TRBV19 with TRBJ2-7; 8 bases line up with TRBD2. In germline, CDR1 is LNHDA, CDR2 SQIVND (reference sequence). Losses at the gene ends were 5 bases for V and 3 bases for J; bases not matched to a gene: 6. The CDR3 covers 14 residues. Looking up the rest from reference TRBV19 and TRBJ2-7 gives the full variable domain: DGGITQSPKYLFRKEGQNVTLSCEQNLNHDAMYWYRQDPGQGLRLIYYSQIVNDFQKGDIAEGYSVSREKKESFPLTVTSAQKNPTAFYLCASSSPGLDYEQYFGPGTRLTVT.

This clonotype was observed a handful of times. The rearrangement joins TRBV6-1 to TRBJ1-5; no clear D gene. Per the germline V gene, CDR1 is MNHNS and CDR2 is SASEGT. The CDR3 consists of 13 residues. Trimming left V 7 bases short and J 3 bases short, with 10 bases between. CDR3 amino acids: CASIAGFNQPQHF. CDR3 nucleotide sequence: TGTGCCAGCATAGCGGGATTCAATCAGCCCCAGCATTTT.